The clone carrying this T cell receptor (beta chain) was seen only a few times. This entry comes from a study of T-cell memory formation after mild COVID-19. V lost 5 bases and J lost 6, with 14 bases in between. This CDR3 is 14 amino acids long. Germline V gene sequence: CDR1 MNHNY, CDR2 SVGAGI (reference sequence). Each CDR3 protein is one row after TCRdb ran MiXCR on the 5' RACE reads. The data contain over 350,000 distinct CDR3 sequences, approximately 24% of them singletons. This chain joins TRBV6-6 and TRBJ2-1; D uncertain. The sample consisted of PBMCs or a T cell subset sorted from them (not recorded which). This clonotype was sampled from an adult woman who had mild COVID-19 (a few samples of this study predate the infection). Cell type and time point are not known. CDR3 nucleotide sequence: TGTGCCAGCAGTCGAACGGTTGTTGGCAATGAGCAGTTCTTC. Protein: CASSRTVVGNEQFF.